One sample yielded the 27 T cell receptor beta chains listed below, sequenced in a study of T cell responses to AZD1222 COVID-19 vaccine. Profiling relied on immunoSEQ multiplex PCR, and the TCRdb table lists in-frame clones only, not all of them. The profile shows around 250,000 clones, more than 80% of them singletons. Sequenced material: peripheral blood, taken on day 0 of AZD1222 vaccination. These receptors came from an adult in good health.

The chain has TRBV7-2 and TRBJ1-3, with D unclear. The germline V and J ends were trimmed by 4 bases and 0 bases, with 13 bases remaining between them. The length of the CDR3 is 16 residues. Germline CDR1 and CDR2: SGHTA and FQGNSA. Written as DNA, the CDR3 is TGTGCCAGCAGCTACGCGGGGATATACTCTGGAAACACCATATATTTT. Protein: CASSYAGIYSGNTIYF. Full variable domain (outside the CDR3, taken from reference TRBV7-2 and TRBJ1-3): GAGVSQSPSNKVTEKGKDVELRCDPISGHTALYWYRQSLGQGLEFLIYFQGNSAPDKSGLPSDRFSAERTGGSVSTLTIQRTQQEDSAVYLCASSYAGIYSGNTIYFGEGSWLTVV.

This chain joins TRBV29-1 and TRBJ2-5; TRBD1 is a possible D gene (5 bases). The CDR3 runs to 13 residues. With 6 bases removed from V and 3 bases from J, the gap between germline ends came to 14 bases. Per germline, CDR1 SQVTM and CDR2 ANQGSEA. In DNA, the CDR3 is TGCAGCGTGGACGGTAGGGGCGAAGAGACCCAGTACTTC. Translating gives CSVDGRGEETQYF.

The V call is TRBV5-1, the J call TRBJ2-7; 9 bases are shared with TRBD1. The trim removed 4 bases at V and 1 base at J, leaving 6 bases unmatched. The CDR3 has 15 residues. The germline V gene has CDR1 SGHRS and CDR2 YFSETQ. In DNA form, the CDR3 reads TGCGCCAGCAGCAACGACAGGGGGTTTTCCTACGAGCAGTACTTC. It codes for CASSNDRGFSYEQYF.

This chain joins TRBV5-1 and TRBJ1-4, with D possibly being TRBD1 (6 bases). Germline lookup yields CDR1 SGHRS and CDR2 YFSETQ. Trimming left V 0 bases short and J 4 bases short, with 10 bases between. The CDR3 is 15 amino acids. The CDR3 coding sequence is TGCGCCAGCAGCTTGGAAGTACAGGGTAATGAAAAACTGTTTTTT. Encoded protein: CASSLEVQGNEKLFF.

The CDR3 region has the DNA TGTGCCAGCAGTGTGGAGGGGGCAGGGGCCAACGTCCTGACTTTC. This translates into CASSVEGAGANVLTF. The chain links TRBV2 to TRBJ2-6; TRBD1 is a possible D gene (7 bases). Per germline, CDR1 SNHLY and CDR2 FYNNEI. The V gene lost 4 bases and the J gene lost 4 bases, with 11 bases spanning the gap. CDR3 length equals 15 residues.

CDR3 residues: CASSLGVGRANEKLFF. In DNA, the CDR3 is TGTGCCAGCAGCTTAGGAGTCGGCAGGGCTAATGAAAAACTGTTTTTT. V and J are TRBV7-8 and TRBJ1-4; perhaps TRBD1 as D (5 bases). Germline loops: CDR1 SGHVS, CDR2 FQNEAQ. Trimming shortened V by 1 base and J by 3 bases, and 12 bases separated the two germline ends. This CDR3 is 16 amino acids long.

The chain is built from TRBV6-5 and TRBJ2-5; D unclear. There are 15 residues in the CDR3. V lost 0 bases to trimming and J lost 0 bases, with 8 bases between them. Germline CDR1 and CDR2: MNHEY and SVGAGI. The CDR3 region is CASSYSLSYQETQYF. In DNA form, the CDR3 reads TGTGCCAGCAGTTACTCGTTGTCGTACCAAGAGACCCAGTACTTC.

The CDR3 coding sequence is TGTGCCAGCAGCCCCCTCACGGGAGGCACCTACGAGCAGTACTTC. Translation gives CASSPLTGGTYEQYF. The rearrangement links TRBV7-2 to TRBJ2-7, with 7 bases matching TRBD2. The V gene's germline CDR1 is SGHTA and CDR2 FQGNSA. The V gene end was trimmed by 5 bases and the J gene end by 2 bases; junction bases not matched to a gene: 9. This CDR3 contains 15 residues.

The chain is built from TRBV3-1 (or the pseudogene TRBV3-2) and TRBJ2-3, with TRBD2 matching over 11 bases. Germline CDR1 LGHDT, CDR2 YNNKEL (reference sequence). V shed 0 bases, J shed 6 bases, and the junction held 5 bases outside the gene matches. This CDR3 contains 16 residues. CDR3 in DNA: TGTGCCAGCAGCCAAGACTTAGCGGGAGGGGGGGATACGCAGTATTTT. Amino acid sequence: CASSQDLAGGGDTQYF.

The J gene is TRBJ1-1, the V gene TRBV18, with D unclear. Germline values: CDR1 KGHSH, CDR2 LQKENI. V dropped 1 base and J dropped 1 base, with 7 bases sitting between them. The CDR3 runs 14 residues. The DNA of the CDR3 is TGTGCCAGCTCACCACAGCCGCGGAACACTGAAGCTTTCTTT. It specifies CASSPQPRNTEAFF.

The chain links TRBV5-1 to TRBJ2-1; D may be TRBD1 (6 bases). V was trimmed by 4 bases and J by 8 bases, leaving 19 bases between them. CDR1 is SGHRS, CDR2 YFSETQ, per germline. The CDR3 is made up of 15 amino acids. The CDR3, as DNA: TGCGCCAGCAGCCTGCGATTATCCAGGGGCTATGAGCAGTTCTTC. Translation gives CASSLRLSRGYEQFF.

This clone was detected a few times. This chain connects TRBV27 to TRBJ2-1; 7 bases line up with TRBD2. J lost 1 base, V lost 8 bases, and 5 bases had no gene match. The CDR3 contains 14 residues. The V gene's germline CDR1 is MNHEY and CDR2 SMNVEV (reference sequence). The CDR3 here is CASGSGKSYNEQFF. The CDR3 DNA is TGTGCCAGCGGAAGCGGGAAATCCTACAATGAGCAGTTCTTC.

The rearrangement links TRBV19 to TRBJ2-4; 12 nucleotides agree with TRBD2. This CDR3 region has 18 residues. Germline lookup yields CDR1 LNHDA and CDR2 SQIVND (reference sequence). The J segment lost 3 bases and the V segment lost 7 bases, leaving 13 bases of the junction unmatched. The CDR3 DNA reads as TGTGCCAGTACCCCCGGACTAGCGGGGCCGCTAGACAAAAACATTCAGTACTTC. Translated, it gives CASTPGLAGPLDKNIQYF.

This chain links TRBV2 with TRBJ2-1; D possibly corresponds to TRBD2 (6 bases). The CDR3 extends over 12 amino acids. In germline, CDR1 is SNHLY, CDR2 FYNNEI. V gave up 5 bases and J gave up 9 bases, with 11 bases separating them. The CDR3 DNA reads TGTGCCAGCAGTCTGGGGCGGGGTGAGCAGTTCTTC. It translates to CASSLGRGEQFF.

V is TRBV27 and J is TRBJ1-1; D is unresolved. This CDR3 has 15 residues. CDR1 is MNHEY, CDR2 SMNVEV, per germline (reference sequence). The V gene lost 6 bases and the J gene lost 3 bases, with 17 bases spanning the gap. Here the CDR3 DNA reads TGTGCCAGCAGCCACTCCCGAGAGTCTTACACTGAAGCTTTCTTT. As protein: CASSHSRESYTEAFF.

V is TRBV19 and J is TRBJ2-5, with TRBD2 as a possible D gene (5 bases). CDR1 LNHDA and CDR2 SQIVND come from the germline V gene (reference sequence). This CDR3 spans 14 amino acids. Trimming removed 5 bases from V and 2 bases from J, with 12 bases in between. CDR3 residues: CASSDRGQQETQYF. The CDR3 nucleotides read TGTGCCAGTAGTGATCGAGGGCAGCAAGAGACCCAGTACTTC.

The chain couples TRBV28 to TRBJ1-5; weak D call: TRBD1 (6 bases). Trimming pared 5 bases from V and 2 bases from J, leaving 25 bases between. The germline CDR1 and CDR2 sequences are MDHEN and SYDVKM. This CDR3 comprises 19 residues. The CDR3 here is CASSIPGQMNLLGNQPQHF. DNA of the CDR3: TGTGCCAGCAGTATACCGGGACAAATGAACCTATTGGGCAATCAGCCCCAGCATTTT.

The rearrangement joins TRBV19 to TRBJ2-3; 7 bases fit TRBD2. This CDR3 spans 14 amino acids. V lost 3 bases, J lost 1 base, and 1 base stayed unmatched. The germline V gene has CDR1 LNHDA and CDR2 SQIVND (reference sequence). This CDR3 is CASSMSGGTDTQYF. As DNA, the CDR3 is TGTGCCAGTAGTATGAGCGGGGGCACAGATACGCAGTATTTT.

The V gene is TRBV7-2, the J gene TRBJ1-2, with 10 bases matching TRBD1. Trimming took 5 bases from V and 6 from J; bases not matched to a gene: 12. The CDR3 runs 16 residues. From germline, CDR1 is SGHTA and CDR2 FQGNSA. DNA for the CDR3: TGTGCCAGCAGCCCAAAGACAGGGGGCAGGGGCGATGGCTACACCTTC. Translation: CASSPKTGGRGDGYTF.

J is TRBJ2-5 and V is TRBV7-9, with TRBD1 identical over 7 bases. The junction had 12 bases not matched to a gene; V was cut back by 7 bases and J by 4 bases. Germline V CDR1 and CDR2: SEHNR, FQNEAQ (reference sequence). The CDR3 covers 15 residues. CDR3 residues: CASTSLRDSGETQYF. CDR3 sequence (DNA): TGTGCCAGCACAAGCTTACGGGACAGCGGAGAGACCCAGTACTTC.

The rearrangement links TRBV7-9 to TRBJ1-6, with 7 bases that match TRBD1. Germline lookup yields CDR1 SEHNR and CDR2 FQNEAQ (reference sequence). The CDR3 has 16 amino acids. Losses at the gene ends were 4 bases for V and 6 bases for J; bases not matched to a gene: 9. Written as DNA, the CDR3 is TGTGCCAGCAGCTCAGCGACGGCAGGGGGTAATTCACCCCTCCACTTT. Protein: CASSSATAGGNSPLHF.

This rearrangement joins TRBV6-5 to TRBJ2-7; D remains unclear. V lost 2 bases and J lost 2, with 10 bases in between. This CDR3 contains 14 residues. Germline CDR1 reads MNHEY; CDR2 reads SVGAGI. DNA for the CDR3: TGTGCCAGCAGTTACGACGGATCCCCCTACGAGCAGTACTTC. It encodes CASSYDGSPYEQYF.

The chain has TRBV20-1 and TRBJ1-5; D gene ambiguous. CDR3 size: 16 residues. The germline V gene has CDR1 DFQATT and CDR2 SNEGSKA (reference sequence). With 3 bases removed from V and 1 base from J, the gap between germline ends came to 16 bases. The CDR3 DNA follows: TGCAGTGCTAGTCCCCGAGCGGCCCCCAGCAATCAGCCCCAGCATTTT. This encodes CSASPRAAPSNQPQHF.

This clone was observed once. This chain uses TRBV3-1 (or the pseudogene TRBV3-2) with TRBJ2-7; TRBD1 agrees at 10 bases. Germline CDR1 and CDR2: LGHDT and YNNKEL (reference sequence). V shed 0 bases and J 0 bases; nucleotides not matched to a gene: 2. This CDR3 contains 16 residues. CDR3 nucleotide sequence: TGTGCCAGCAGCCAAGAAAGGACAGGGGGCTCCTACGAGCAGTACTTC. It codes for CASSQERTGGSYEQYF.

This chain uses TRBV10-1 with TRBJ1-5, with no clear D. The CDR3 loop spans 13 amino acids. V was pared by 7 bases and J by 6 bases, with 13 bases between. Germline values: CDR1 WNHNN, CDR2 SYGVQD (reference sequence). CDR3 coding DNA: TGCGCCAGCAATGGTAGGGCTACTCAGCCCCAGCATTTT. The encoded protein is CASNGRATQPQHF.

The chain has TRBV9 and TRBJ2-2; D unclear. The CDR3 spans 14 residues. Looked up from germline, CDR1 is SGDLS and CDR2 is YYNGEE. Trimming stripped 3 bases from V and 5 bases from J, with 11 bases between. The CDR3, as DNA: TGTGCCAGCAGCGCCCGCGGATATACCGGGGAGCTGTTTTTT. It codes for CASSARGYTGELFF.

This chain joins TRBV11-2 and TRBJ2-1; 15 nucleotides agree with TRBD2. The V and J ends lost 1 base and 4 bases, in that order; junction bases with no gene match: 5. CDR3 length equals 18 residues. Germline V CDR1 and CDR2: SGHAT, FQNNGV. As DNA, the CDR3 is TGTGCCAGCAGCTTAGCTGGGACTAGCGGGGGGTATTACAATGAGCAGTTCTTC. It specifies CASSLAGTSGGYYNEQFF.